This T cell receptor (beta chain) was documented in a study of cytotoxic CD8 clonotypes in ibrutinib-treated CLL. V was trimmed by 5 bases and J by 2 bases, leaving 15 bases between them. CDR1 and CDR2 from the germline V gene are SGHAT and FQDESV (reference sequence). CDR3 length equals 15 residues. The data were produced by immunoSEQ multiplex PCR, yet TCRdb's version contains in-frame clones alone and is incomplete. The data hold 100,000 to 150,000 clones, with around 85% observed a single time. This clonotype was obtained from a human donor with chronic lymphocytic leukemia. The rearrangement uses TRBV11-1 and TRBJ2-5; D possibly uses TRBD1 or TRBD2 (6 bases each). This specimen was PBMCs, taken after 24 months of ibrutinib treatment. CDR3 in amino acids: CASSPLGGAQETQYF. The CDR3 nucleotides are TGTGCCAGCAGCCCCTTGGGGGGCGCACAAGAGACCCAGTACTTC. Full variable domain (rest looked up from reference TRBV11-1 and TRBJ2-5): EAEVAQSPRYKITEKSQAVAFWCDPISGHATLYWYRQILGQGPELLVQFQDESVVDDSQLPKDRFSAERLKGVDSTLKIQPAELGDSAMYLCASSPLGGAQETQYFGPGTRLLVL.